This T cell receptor beta chain was profiled in a study of T-cell reconstitution after alpha-beta-depleted transplantation in children. Whole-study findings and limits: At around two months after transplant, the alpha-beta T cells were reportedly derived from several hundred expanded clones that came from non-depleted graft cells. Several patients had high TCRbeta diversity at day 60; it came from surviving recipient T cells and thymic progenitors. Diversity and T-cell counts at one year after transplant derived mostly from new T cells.

CDR3 length: 14 residues. Germline assignment: CDR1 DFQATT and CDR2 SNEGSKA (reference sequence). Germline trimming cut 7 bases from V and 0 bases from J; bases unmatched to any gene: 5. Note on this clonotype: The antigen remains unidentified.

Unique molecular identifiers tagged the TCRbeta library. TCRdb analysed the PCR reads with MiXCR anew, one entry per CDR3 protein. The sample carries around 960,000 distinct CDR3 sequences, around 30% recorded once. The source is a boy under two years old who had a stem cell transplant for SCID, so the T cells may come from the graft donor. Sequencing was performed on PBMCs, mostly from graft donor cells, taken 360 days after TCRalphabeta/CD19-depleted stem cell transplant. The genes are TRBV20-1 and TRBJ1-1; 10 nucleotides align to TRBD1. CDR3 nucleotide sequence: TGCAGTGTCAGACAGGGGGCTGTGAACACTGAAGCTTTCTTT. It codes for CSVRQGAVNTEAFF.